This TCR beta chain was found in a study of CD8+CD57+ T cells in acquired aplastic anemia. Study summary: Each DNA sample taken from sorted CD4+ and CD8+ cells came to 3 to 4 ug on average.

This clonotype was seen once. Genomic DNA templated the TCR beta VDJ and CDR3 profiling. Each CDR3 protein gets one entry after TCRdb re-called the reads with MiXCR. The data show about 100,000 distinct CDR3 sequences, under 60% seen once. This CDR3 contains 13 residues. V lost 5 bases and J lost 2, with 10 bases in between. CDR1 and CDR2 (germline): SEHNR, FQNEAQ (reference sequence). The clonotype comes from a human donor in good health, serving as a control. The sample taken for sequencing was sorted CD4+, CD8+, or CD8+CD57+ T cells (not recorded which) from PBMCs. V gene TRBV7-9 combines with J gene TRBJ2-7; D is unclear. CDR3 coding DNA: TGTGCCAGCAGCCCCCCGGGCCCCTACGAGCAGTACTTC. Encoded protein: CASSPPGPYEQYF.